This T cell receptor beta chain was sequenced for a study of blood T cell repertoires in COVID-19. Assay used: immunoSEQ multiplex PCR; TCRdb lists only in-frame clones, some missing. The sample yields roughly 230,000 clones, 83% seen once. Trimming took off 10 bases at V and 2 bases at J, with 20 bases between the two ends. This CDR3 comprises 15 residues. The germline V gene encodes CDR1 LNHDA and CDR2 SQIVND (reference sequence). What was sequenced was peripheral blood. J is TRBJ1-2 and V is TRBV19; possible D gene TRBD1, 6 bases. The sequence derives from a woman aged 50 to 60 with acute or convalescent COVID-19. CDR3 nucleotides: TGTGCCACCCGTACCGGCGATGGGGGCAACTATGGCTACACCTTC. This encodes CATRTGDGGNYGYTF.